Reported below is one TCR beta chain. Trimming took 6 bases from V and 4 from J, leaving 13 bases between them. The CDR3 totals 14 residues. Per germline, CDR1 MNHNY and CDR2 SVGAGI (reference sequence). Per the authors' pipeline: Estimation of nucleated cell counts relied on the amplification of reference gene primers. The table came from immunoSEQ multiplex PCR; TCRdb's copy has only in-frame clones and leaves some out. V, J and clone size are taken as reported in that table, and D and trimming were inferred from the DNA itself. The table shows some 210,000 clones, with about 88% occurring only once. This entry is derived from a study of blood T cell repertoires in COVID-19. Turning to the study itself: Acute and convalescent COVID-19 specimens originated in the United States, Italy and Spain. T cells, B-cell-depleted T cells, or PBMCs provided the cDNA or gDNA that served as material.

The genes are TRBV6-6 and TRBJ1-3, with D possibly TRBD1 on 6 matching bases. Material for sequencing was peripheral blood. This TCR was recovered from a woman in her 40s who had recovered from COVID-19. The CDR3 bases are TGTGCCAGCAGCCCCAGGGGAGCCGGAAACACCATATATTTT. This encodes CASSPRGAGNTIYF.